A single sample is the source of the 19 T cell receptor beta chains below, sequenced in a study of blood T cell repertoires in COVID-19. Using immunoSEQ multiplex PCR, the repertoire was profiled, and TCRdb retains in-frame clones only, with some absent. The sample contains approximately 500,000 clones, around 87% of which appear only once. Sequenced input: PBMCs or T cells enriched from blood (not recorded which). All receptors derive from a woman in her thirties or forties who had recovered from COVID-19.

The rearrangement uses TRBV9 and TRBJ2-7; a possible D gene is TRBD2 (7 bases). The CDR3 length is 16 residues. V lost 4 bases, J lost 5 bases, and 22 bases lay in between. Germline lookup yields CDR1 SGDLS and CDR2 YYNGEE. The chain's CDR3 is CASSPQGREFFNEQYF. The CDR3 DNA sequence: TGTGCCAGCAGCCCTCAGGGGCGGGAGTTCTTTAACGAGCAGTACTTC.

The V and J genes are TRBV4-1 and TRBJ2-7, with D possibly being TRBD1 (6 bases). Trimming took 3 bases from V and 2 from J, leaving 14 bases between them. The CDR3 is 15 residues long. Germline-derived CDR1 and CDR2 are MGHRA and YSYEKL. The CDR3 sequence is CASSHLSRGPYEQYF. Here the CDR3 DNA reads TGCGCCAGCAGCCACCTATCCAGGGGCCCCTACGAGCAGTACTTC.

This chain uses TRBV4-3 with TRBJ2-1; D might be TRBD1 (5 bases). Per the germline V gene, CDR1 is LGHNA and CDR2 is YSLEER. V was pared by 6 bases and J by 3 bases, with 12 bases between. This CDR3 has 14 residues. The CDR3 protein is CASRIGVGYNEQFF. In nucleotides, the CDR3 is TGCGCCAGCAGAATAGGGGTGGGCTACAATGAGCAGTTCTTC.

The rearrangement links TRBV3-1 (or the pseudogene TRBV3-2) to TRBJ2-1; TRBD2 might be the D (7 bases). This CDR3 has 15 residues. V was pared by 1 base and J by 4 bases, with 11 bases between. Germline values: CDR1 LGHDT, CDR2 YNNKEL (reference sequence). CDR3 coding DNA: TGTGCCAGCAGCCAAGGAGGGGGAGGGTACAATGAGCAGTTCTTC. Its translation: CASSQGGGGYNEQFF.

This chain connects TRBV19 to TRBJ1-1; D is unclear. Germline assignment: CDR1 LNHDA and CDR2 SQIVND (reference sequence). V was shortened by 5 bases and J by 2 bases, with 15 bases between the two germline ends. The CDR3 loop spans 15 amino acids. In DNA form, the CDR3 reads TGTGCCAGTAGTCCCCTTTTGACGGGTAACACTGAAGCTTTCTTT. Protein product: CASSPLLTGNTEAFF.

This clone was seen a few times. This chain joins TRBV11-3 and TRBJ2-2; 7 bases fit TRBD1. With V trimmed by 1 base and J by 5 bases, 7 bases remained unmatched. Germline assignment: CDR1 SGHNT and CDR2 YENEEA. The CDR3 is 16 residues long. The CDR3: CASSLVLLDRTGELFF. In DNA, the CDR3 is TGTGCCAGCAGCTTAGTGTTGTTGGACAGGACCGGGGAGCTGTTTTTT. Filled out from reference TRBV11-3 and TRBJ2-2, the complete variable domain reads EAGVVQSPRYKIIEKKQPVAFWCNPISGHNTLYWYLQNLGQGPELLIRYENEEAVDDSQLPKDRFSAERLKGVDSTLKIQPAELGDSAVYLCASSLVLLDRTGELFFGEGSRLTVL.

The rearrangement uses TRBV28 and TRBJ2-2; the match to TRBD2 covers 10 bases. Germline values: CDR1 MDHEN, CDR2 SYDVKM. The ends lost 4 bases at V and 3 bases at J; junction bases unmatched: 11. CDR3 size: 18 residues. CDR3 nucleotide sequence: TGTGCCAGCAGTTCCGGGTCTAGCGGGAGTAGGTACACCGGGGAGCTGTTTTTT. It encodes CASSSGSSGSRYTGELFF.

V and J are TRBV5-1 and TRBJ1-1; 8 bases map to TRBD1. The CDR3 runs 14 residues. The V and J ends lost 7 bases and 2 bases, in that order; junction bases with no gene match: 7. Per germline, CDR1 SGHRS and CDR2 YFSETQ. The CDR3 is CASHPGTGNTEAFF. The CDR3 nucleotides are TGCGCCAGCCACCCCGGGACAGGTAACACTGAAGCTTTCTTT.

The rearrangement joins TRBV7-9 to TRBJ1-5; D unclear. CDR1 and CDR2 (germline): SEHNR, FQNEAQ (reference sequence). V was trimmed by 5 bases and J by 4 bases, leaving 6 bases between them. CDR3 size: 12 residues. DNA for the CDR3: TGTGCCAGCAGCCCAGTAAATCAGCCCCAGCATTTT. Its protein is CASSPVNQPQHF.

The chain recombines TRBV9 with TRBJ1-2; D might be TRBD1 (5 bases). The CDR3 covers 18 residues. V was trimmed by 0 bases and J by 1 base, leaving 19 bases between them. Germline V gene sequence: CDR1 SGDLS, CDR2 YYNGEE. The CDR3 reads CASSVEGRQPNFNYGYTF. The CDR3 DNA reads as TGTGCCAGCAGCGTAGAGGGGAGGCAGCCGAACTTTAACTATGGCTACACCTTC.

CDR3 sequence reads: CASSSDRETEAFF. The CDR3 DNA sequence: TGTGCCAGCAGCTCAGACAGGGAGACTGAAGCTTTCTTT. The chain carries TRBV7-2 and TRBJ1-1, with TRBD1 matching over 7 bases. The CDR3 consists of 13 residues. V lost 4 bases to trimming and J lost 5 bases; unmatched junction nucleotides: 4. Germline V gene sequence: CDR1 SGHTA, CDR2 FQGNSA.

The rearrangement joins TRBV5-4 to TRBJ2-1, with D possibly TRBD2 on 5 matching bases. The CDR3 runs to 15 residues. Looked up from germline, CDR1 is SGHNT and CDR2 is YYREEE (reference sequence). Trimming shortened V by 0 bases and J by 1 base, and 8 bases separated the two germline ends. The CDR3 DNA follows: TGTGCCAGCAGCTTGGGAGGGCTATCCTACAATGAGCAGTTCTTC. It specifies CASSLGGLSYNEQFF.

V and J are TRBV27 and TRBJ1-2; D remains ambiguous. V was cut by 2 bases and J by 4 bases, with 8 bases left in between. The CDR3 length is 13 residues. Looked up from germline, CDR1 is MNHEY and CDR2 is SMNVEV (reference sequence). The CDR3 loop is CASSLRVLYGYTF. In DNA form, the CDR3 reads TGTGCCAGCAGTTTACGGGTCCTCTATGGCTACACCTTC.

The chain couples TRBV5-1 to TRBJ1-2; D is perhaps TRBD1 (5 bases). This CDR3 has 15 residues. Trimming cost V 3 bases and J 2 bases, with 14 bases left between them. The V gene's germline CDR1 is SGHRS and CDR2 YFSETQ. Here the CDR3 DNA reads TGCGCCAGCAGCTACAGGAGCACATCCAACTATGGCTACACCTTC. Its protein is CASSYRSTSNYGYTF.

This clone has ten or more counts. The chain links TRBV18 to TRBJ1-3; 9 bases align to TRBD1. Germline V gene lookup returns CDR1 KGHSH and CDR2 LQKENI. The CDR3 loop spans 18 amino acids. V was clipped by 4 bases and J by 2 bases; unmatched bases: 12. CDR3 nucleotide sequence: TGTGCCAGCTCACTCACCGGGACAGGGATCGGTGCTGGAAACACCATATATTTT. Protein product: CASSLTGTGIGAGNTIYF.

The chain couples TRBV5-6 to TRBJ2-7; D is unresolved. This CDR3 has 14 amino acids. Trimming took 3 bases from V and 3 from J, leaving 13 bases between them. From germline, CDR1 is SGHDT and CDR2 YYEEEE. In DNA, the CDR3 is TGTGCCAGCAGCTACCGAATGGGCCTCTACGAGCAGTACTTC. Residues: CASSYRMGLYEQYF.

CDR3 sequence reads: CASSFRDRPGNTIYF. The CDR3 DNA is TGTGCCAGTAGTTTCCGGGACAGGCCAGGAAACACCATATATTTT. This chain links TRBV19 with TRBJ1-3; 8 nucleotides match TRBD1. J lost 4 bases, V lost 5 bases, and 7 bases had no gene match. The CDR3 runs to 15 residues. Per germline, CDR1 LNHDA and CDR2 SQIVND (reference sequence).

This sequence joins TRBV5-6 and TRBJ2-5; a possible D gene is TRBD1 (5 bases). V gave up 3 bases and J gave up 7 bases, with 7 bases separating them. Per the germline V gene, CDR1 is SGHDT and CDR2 is YYEEEE. The CDR3 is 11 residues long. The CDR3 reads CASSSGWTQYF. The CDR3 bases are TGTGCCAGCAGCTCAGGGTGGACCCAGTACTTC.

The table lists this clone with a few counts. V is TRBV4-1 and J is TRBJ1-1; TRBD1 is a possible D gene (5 bases). V lost 2 bases, J lost 4 bases, and 11 bases lay in between. Germline values: CDR1 MGHRA, CDR2 YSYEKL. CDR3 size: 14 residues. CDR3 sequence: CASSQRRQSTEAFF. The DNA for the CDR3 is TGCGCCAGCAGCCAACGTAGACAGTCCACTGAAGCTTTCTTT.